The text below deals with one T cell receptor (beta chain). Original data processing: Estimated nucleated cell counts came from reference gene primer amplification. The repertoire was sequenced with immunoSEQ multiplex PCR; TCRdb's copy has only in-frame clones and lacks some. Clonal size and the V and J genes are those of that table, whereas D and trimming came from the DNA. The sample carries some 97,000 clones, about 83% recorded once. These data belong to a study of blood T cell repertoires in COVID-19. As for the study in general: Samples of COVID-19 (acute and convalescent) were obtained from the United States, Italy and Spain. T cells, B-cell-depleted T cells, or PBMCs provided the cDNA or gDNA that served as material.

This CDR3 contains 15 residues. This receptor was taken from a human donor in a cohort sampled during active COVID-19. Material for sequencing was peripheral blood. The chain links TRBV21-1 to TRBJ1-4. TRBV21-1 is a pseudogene. This CDR3 reads CASSKGGEESEKLFF. CDR3 nucleotide sequence: TGTGCCAGCAGCAAAGGAGGAGAAGAGAGTGAAAAACTGTTTTTT.